This T cell receptor (beta chain) emerged from a study of cytomegalovirus exposure and HLA in healthy donors. Study as a whole: Within an early data release were tens of millions of unique TCRs drawn from HLA-typed donors.

The length of the CDR3 is 14 residues. The germline CDR1 and CDR2 sequences are SGHVS and FQNEAQ. The V and J ends lost 1 base and 5 bases, in that order; junction bases with no gene match: 4. This clone has more than one count but fewer than ten. Its antigen is undetermined. The study ran its PCR with 60 Vbeta and 13 Jbeta primers. As handled by the study authors: In a later analysis, of roughly 73 million unique beta chains, around 9.9 million appeared in at least two donors. Using immunoSEQ multiplex PCR, the repertoire was profiled, and TCRdb retains in-frame clones only, with some absent. V, J and clone size reflect that table, while D and trimming were determined from the DNA. The sample records 200,000 to 250,000 clones, roughly 70% being singletons. Findings and limits, study-wide: Later work associated approximately 17,000 TCR beta sequences with HLA alleles at 0.05 false discovery rate.

The V and J genes are TRBV7-8 and TRBJ2-7; TRBD2 aligns across 8 bases. This clonotype originated in a woman in her 30s in good health and CMV-seronegative. Sequencing was performed on PBMCs. CDR3 sequence (DNA): TGTGCCAGCAGCTTAGAAGCGGGAGTGAACGAGCAGTACTTC. Its translation: CASSLEAGVNEQYF.